The rows below give T cell receptor beta chains drawn from one sample of a study of a mutant IDH1 vaccine in newly diagnosed glioma. TCRdb keeps only in-frame clones here, not all; method: immunoSEQ multiplex PCR. The table records over 50,000 clones, 70% to 90% of them present only once. For these receptors, no antigen is known. Sequenced material: PBMCs, taken from a glioma patient whose treatment included an IDH1 peptide vaccine. These receptors came from a woman aged 35 to 49 with glioma. Both conserved end residues are part of each CDR3. Fields, in order: V gene, D gene, clone size, J gene, CDR3 protein, CDR3 DNA. D genes are given only for firm matches. The size entry is marked missing in some rows and otherwise reads once, few, many or a size class.

v_call: TRBV5-4
d_call: TRBD2
clone_size: -
j_call: TRBJ2-3
cdr3_aa: CASSATSGRTADTQYF
cdr3_nt: TGTGCCAGCAGCGCCACTAGCGGGAGAACCGCAGATACGCAGTATTTT

v_call: TRBV6-1
d_call: -
clone_size: -
j_call: TRBJ2-2
cdr3_aa: CASSEGARPSMFF
cdr3_nt: TGTGCCAGCAGTGAAGGGGCCCGACCGTCGATGTTTTTT

v_call: TRBV20-1
d_call: -
clone_size: -
j_call: TRBJ1-3
cdr3_aa: CSARDGNTIYF
cdr3_nt: TGCAGTGCTAGAGATGGAAACACCATATATTTT

v_call: TRBV5-5
d_call: -
clone_size: -
j_call: TRBJ1-1
cdr3_aa: CASRKTEYTEAFF
cdr3_nt: TGTGCCAGCAGAAAGACAGAATACACTGAAGCTTTCTTT

v_call: TRBV6-1
d_call: -
clone_size: -
j_call: TRBJ2-4
cdr3_aa: CASTGLAKNIQYF
cdr3_nt: TGTGCCAGCACGGGTCTAGCCAAAAACATTCAGTACTTC

v_call: TRBV9
d_call: -
clone_size: -
j_call: TRBJ2-2
cdr3_aa: CASSFFAGNTGELFF
cdr3_nt: TGTGCCAGCAGCTTCTTTGCAGGGAACACCGGGGAGCTGTTTTTT

v_call: TRBV5-1
d_call: -
clone_size: few
j_call: TRBJ1-2
cdr3_aa: CASSLGGRKNYGYTF
cdr3_nt: TGCGCCAGCAGCTTGGGGGGTCGGAAAAACTATGGCTACACCTTC

v_call: TRBV6-5
d_call: -
clone_size: -
j_call: TRBJ1-1
cdr3_aa: CASSYRGEGEAFF
cdr3_nt: TGTGCCAGCAGTTACCGGGGCGAAGGTGAAGCTTTCTTT

v_call: TRBV7-3
d_call: TRBD1
clone_size: -
j_call: TRBJ2-7
cdr3_aa: CASSLDRSYEQYF
cdr3_nt: TGTGCCAGCAGCTTGGACAGGTCCTACGAGCAGTACTTC

v_call: TRBV7-9
d_call: -
clone_size: -
j_call: TRBJ2-7
cdr3_aa: CASSQTSYEQYF
cdr3_nt: TGTGCCAGCAGCCAAACATCCTACGAGCAGTACTTC

v_call: TRBV10-2
d_call: -
clone_size: -
j_call: TRBJ1-4
cdr3_aa: CASSDRGVNEKLFF
cdr3_nt: TGCGCCAGCAGTGACAGGGGAGTCAATGAAAAACTGTTTTTT

v_call: TRBV25-1
d_call: -
clone_size: few
j_call: TRBJ1-1
cdr3_aa: CASTGRMNTEAFF
cdr3_nt: TGTGCCAGCACAGGGAGGATGAACACTGAAGCTTTCTTT

v_call: TRBV4-2
d_call: -
clone_size: -
j_call: TRBJ2-2
cdr3_aa: CASSQVMVPGELFF
cdr3_nt: TGTGCCAGCAGCCAAGTAATGGTCCCCGGGGAGCTGTTTTTT

v_call: TRBV5-1
d_call: -
clone_size: -
j_call: TRBJ1-1
cdr3_aa: CASRPAGDRRRNTEAFF
cdr3_nt: TGCGCCAGCAGACCCGCGGGCGACAGGCGAAGGAACACTGAAGCTTTCTTT

v_call: TRBV19
d_call: TRBD1
clone_size: -
j_call: TRBJ1-4
cdr3_aa: CASSIGQGANEKLFF
cdr3_nt: TGTGCCAGTAGTATTGGACAGGGAGCTAATGAAAAACTGTTTTTT

v_call: TRBV2
d_call: -
clone_size: -
j_call: TRBJ1-5
cdr3_aa: CASSLQPHSNQPQHF
cdr3_nt: TGTGCCAGCAGCCTACAGCCTCATAGCAATCAGCCCCAGCATTTT

v_call: TRBV10-2
d_call: TRBD1
clone_size: -
j_call: TRBJ2-7
cdr3_aa: CASSPTGGNFYEQYF
cdr3_nt: TGCGCCAGCAGCCCGACAGGGGGTAACTTCTACGAGCAGTACTTC

v_call: TRBV7-8
d_call: -
clone_size: -
j_call: TRBJ2-1
cdr3_aa: CASSLPGSESAQFF
cdr3_nt: TGTGCCAGCAGCCTACCGGGATCAGAATCGGCGCAGTTCTTC

v_call: TRBV4-1
d_call: TRBD1
clone_size: -
j_call: TRBJ1-2
cdr3_aa: CASSQDPGQGDGYTF
cdr3_nt: TGCGCCAGCAGCCAAGACCCGGGACAGGGTGATGGCTACACCTTC

v_call: TRBV19
d_call: TRBD2
clone_size: -
j_call: TRBJ2-1
cdr3_aa: CASSIQAGGPNEQFF
cdr3_nt: TGTGCCAGTAGTATTCAAGCGGGAGGGCCCAATGAGCAGTTCTTC

v_call: TRBV7-9
d_call: TRBD2
clone_size: -
j_call: TRBJ2-1
cdr3_aa: CASSYRPKSGGINNEQFF
cdr3_nt: TGTGCCAGCAGCTACCGACCAAAAAGCGGGGGGATCAACAATGAGCAGTTCTTC

v_call: TRBV10-2
d_call: TRBD2
clone_size: -
j_call: TRBJ2-2
cdr3_aa: CASSSSGGVTGELFF
cdr3_nt: TGCGCCAGCAGTTCTAGCGGGGGGGTTACCGGGGAGCTGTTTTTT

v_call: TRBV10-1
d_call: TRBD1
clone_size: -
j_call: TRBJ2-5
cdr3_aa: CASSPRQGLKETQYF
cdr3_nt: TGCGCCAGCAGCCCTCGACAGGGTCTGAAAGAGACCCAGTACTTC

v_call: TRBV5-1
d_call: -
clone_size: -
j_call: TRBJ1-1
cdr3_aa: CASSRTVMNTEAFF
cdr3_nt: TGCGCCAGCAGCAGGACAGTGATGAACACTGAAGCTTTCTTT

v_call: TRBV27
d_call: -
clone_size: -
j_call: TRBJ1-4
cdr3_aa: CASSSAGREEKLFF
cdr3_nt: TGTGCCAGCAGTTCGGCAGGGAGAGAGGAAAAACTGTTTTTT

v_call: TRBV18
d_call: -
clone_size: once
j_call: TRBJ2-6
cdr3_aa: CASSPPRGLSGANVLTF
cdr3_nt: TGTGCCAGCTCACCACCCCGGGGGCTCTCTGGGGCCAACGTCCTGACTTTC

v_call: TRBV2
d_call: -
clone_size: -
j_call: TRBJ2-7
cdr3_aa: CASMPGLGEQYF
cdr3_nt: TGTGCCAGCATGCCAGGGCTTGGCGAGCAGTACTTC

v_call: TRBV15
d_call: -
clone_size: -
j_call: TRBJ2-2
cdr3_aa: CATSRDRRSGELFF
cdr3_nt: TGTGCCACCAGCAGAGATCGACGCAGCGGGGAGCTGTTTTTT

v_call: TRBV7-9
d_call: -
clone_size: -
j_call: TRBJ1-1
cdr3_aa: CASTPAGGESTEAFF
cdr3_nt: TGTGCCAGCACCCCGGCGGGGGGAGAGAGCACTGAAGCTTTCTTT